These 27 T cell receptor beta chains were all obtained from the same sample, sequenced in a study of blood T cells in healthy people across ages. A J-beta primer mix and a sample-barcoded 5' primer were used in a second PCR of roughly 6 to 11 cycles. TCRdb re-analysed the 5' RACE reads in MiXCR, keeping a single row per CDR3 protein. The data contain 600,000 to 1,000,000 distinct CDR3 sequences, about 62% of them singletons. The sample consisted of blood. These receptors came from a man under 40 in good health.

This clonotype has more than one count but fewer than ten. The chain is built from TRBV6-6 and TRBJ2-1; TRBD2 agrees at 16 bases. From germline, CDR1 is MNHNY and CDR2 SVGAGI (reference sequence). The CDR3 runs 16 residues. Germline trimming cut 6 bases from V and 5 bases from J; bases unmatched to any gene: 4. The DNA for the CDR3 is TGTGCCAGCAGCCAAGGGACTAGCGGGAGGGACAATGAGCAGTTCTTC. It codes for CASSQGTSGRDNEQFF.

The rearrangement joins TRBV7-8 to TRBJ1-1; no clear D gene. Per germline, CDR1 SGHVS and CDR2 FQNEAQ. V was cut by 1 base and J by 1 base, with 13 bases left in between. The CDR3 runs to 16 residues. CDR3 bases: TGTGCCAGCAGCTTAGGGCAGAGGAATAGGAACACTGAAGCTTTCTTT. Protein sequence: CASSLGQRNRNTEAFF.

The rearrangement joins TRBV12-5 to TRBJ1-1, with a possible D match to TRBD1 (6 bases). The V end was cut by 3 bases, the J end by 1 base, with 12 bases between. The CDR3 has 15 amino acids. Germline V gene lookup returns CDR1 LGHNT and CDR2 FRNRAP. CDR3 bases: TGTGCTAGTGGTTTTACCCCGACAGGGAACACTGAAGCTTTCTTT. This translates into CASGFTPTGNTEAFF.

This clonotype appeared a few times. This chain uses TRBV28 with TRBJ1-2; possible D gene TRBD1, 6 bases. CDR1 MDHEN and CDR2 SYDVKM come from the germline V gene. The CDR3 length is 12 residues. V gave up 6 bases and J gave up 6 bases, with 11 bases separating them. The CDR3 loop is CASRLPGDGYTF. The CDR3 nucleotides read TGTGCCAGCAGACTACCAGGGGATGGCTACACCTTC.

The rearrangement joins TRBV9 to TRBJ2-3; the match to TRBD2 covers 7 bases. Germline values: CDR1 SGDLS, CDR2 YYNGEE. Germline trimming cut 3 bases from V and 1 base from J; bases unmatched to any gene: 11. The CDR3 sequence is 17 residues long. The chain's CDR3 is CASSAPPGSGGTDTQYF. In nucleotides, the CDR3 is TGTGCCAGCAGCGCACCCCCGGGGAGCGGGGGCACAGATACGCAGTATTTT.

The rearrangement joins TRBV7-9 to TRBJ2-3, with D maybe TRBD2 (5 bases). The V end lost 3 bases, the J end lost 6 bases, and 13 bases lay between the germline ends. The V gene's germline CDR1 is SEHNR and CDR2 FQNEAQ (reference sequence). The CDR3 extends over 14 amino acids. Written as DNA, the CDR3 is TGTGCCAGCAGCTTCGGCGGACTGTCGGATACGCAGTATTTT. As protein: CASSFGGLSDTQYF.

This sequence joins TRBV18 and TRBJ2-1; 9 bases fit TRBD2. V dropped 3 bases and J dropped 10; count of bases not matched to a gene: 7. The V gene's germline CDR1 is KGHSH and CDR2 LQKENI. This CDR3 has 14 amino acids. CDR3: CASSPPGLAWEQFF. The CDR3 nucleotides read TGTGCCAGCTCACCTCCGGGACTAGCTTGGGAGCAGTTCTTC.

This rearrangement joins TRBV6-5 to TRBJ1-5, with D perhaps matching TRBD1 (5 bases). Trimming shortened V by 8 bases and J by 2 bases, and 16 bases separated the two germline ends. In germline, CDR1 is MNHEY, CDR2 SVGAGI. The length of the CDR3 is 15 residues. For the CDR3, the DNA is TGTGCCAGCGCTGCCGGGACCCCTGGCAATCAGCCCCAGCATTTT. Protein product: CASAAGTPGNQPQHF.

This chain uses TRBV9 with TRBJ2-1, with unresolved D. The CDR3 totals 17 residues. Trimming removed 1 base from V and 4 bases from J, with 18 bases in between. Germline CDR1 is SGDLS and CDR2 is YYNGEE. The chain's CDR3 is CASSVSSVTYGYNEQFF. DNA for the CDR3: TGTGCCAGCAGCGTAAGTTCGGTGACGTATGGGTACAATGAGCAGTTCTTC.

This clonotype was seen only a few times. One junction end does not reproduce the germline sequence, and a read error may be involved. This rearrangement joins TRBV29-1 to TRBJ1-5, with TRBD1 as a possible D gene (6 bases). There are 13 residues in the CDR3. Germline V gene lookup returns CDR1 SQVTM and CDR2 ANQGSEA. In DNA form, the CDR3 reads TGCAGCGTGGAAGGGGGGATCAATCAGCCCCAGCATTTT. This translates into CSVEGGINQPQHF.

V gene TRBV12-3 or TRBV12-4 combines with J gene TRBJ1-2, with D perhaps TRBD1 (6 bases). The CDR3 length is 14 residues. V lost 3 bases to trimming and J lost 7 bases, with 15 bases between them. CDR3 in DNA: TGTGCCAGCAGTTTTAATAATGGACAGATTGGCTACACCTTC. This translates into CASSFNNGQIGYTF.

The chain couples TRBV5-1 to TRBJ1-4; possibly TRBD1 for D (6 bases). CDR1 is SGHRS and CDR2 is YFSETQ in the germline V gene. The CDR3 is made up of 15 amino acids. Between the trimmed V and J ends, which lost 2 bases and 7 bases, there was a span of 15 bases. In nucleotides, the CDR3 is TGCGCCAGCAGCTTCTCGGCAGGGGAGGGTGAAAAACTGTTTTTT. This codes for CASSFSAGEGEKLFF.

J is TRBJ2-1 and V is TRBV6-5; 12 bases are shared with TRBD2. This CDR3 is 15 amino acids long. Losses at the gene ends were 6 bases for V and 7 bases for J; bases not matched to a gene: 7. Germline CDR1 is MNHEY and CDR2 is SVGAGI. The CDR3 region has the DNA TGTGCCAGCAGAAAGACTAGCGGGAGTTCTAATGAGCAGTTCTTC. Protein: CASRKTSGSSNEQFF.

V usage is TRBV25-1 and J usage is TRBJ1-2, with D unclear. Germline CDR1 MGHDK, CDR2 SYGVNS. CDR3 length: 13 amino acids. Trimming removed 3 bases at V and 3 bases at J, with 8 bases between. CDR3 amino acids: CASSDGIDYGYTF. The CDR3 coding sequence is TGTGCCAGCAGTGATGGGATAGACTATGGCTACACCTTC.

The chain carries TRBV15 and TRBJ1-5; TRBD1 agrees at 8 bases. Germline lookup yields CDR1 LNHNV and CDR2 YYDKDF (reference sequence). The CDR3 has 14 residues. J was trimmed by 6 bases and V by 4 bases; bases with no gene match: 5. The DNA of the CDR3 is TGTGCCACCAGCATCGACAGGGGACGTCAGCCCCAGCATTTT. It codes for CATSIDRGRQPQHF. Full variable domain (outside the CDR3, taken from reference TRBV15 and TRBJ1-5): DAMVIQNPRYQVTQFGKPVTLSCSQTLNHNVMYWYQQKSSQAPKLLFHYYDKDFNNEADTPDNFQSRRPNTSFCFLDIRSPGLGDTAMYLCATSIDRGRQPQHFGDGTRLSIL.

This clonotype was seen a few times. The rearrangement links TRBV29-1 to TRBJ2-7, with 8 bases that match TRBD2. The length of the CDR3 is 12 residues. V was clipped by 5 bases and J by 4 bases; unmatched bases: 4. The germline gives CDR1 SQVTM, CDR2 ANQGSEA. CDR3: CSVLLAGYEQYF. The CDR3 nucleotides read TGCAGCGTTTTATTAGCGGGATACGAGCAGTACTTC.

CDR3 sequence: CACLPYGGLNTEAFF. In DNA form, the CDR3 reads TGTGCCTGCCTCCCGTATGGGGGGTTGAACACTGAAGCTTTCTTT. The chain combines TRBV18 with TRBJ1-1; perhaps TRBD1 as D (5 bases). V was cut by 11 bases and J by 0 bases, with 19 bases left in between. CDR1 and CDR2 (germline): KGHSH, LQKENI. This CDR3 contains 15 residues. The variable domain in full, completed from reference TRBV18 and TRBJ1-1, reads NAGVMQNPRHLVRRRGQEARLRCSPMKGHSHVYWYRQLPEEGLKFMVYLQKENIIDESGMPKERFSAEFPKEGPSILRIQQVVRGDSAAYFCACLPYGGLNTEAFFGQGTRLTVV.

This clonotype turned up a few times. The chain employs TRBV5-4 and TRBJ1-2, with D hard to call. Deletions cut 4 bases from V and 6 bases from J, with 13 bases between. CDR3 length: 13 residues. Germline V gene sequence: CDR1 SGHNT, CDR2 YYREEE (reference sequence). The CDR3 sequence is CASSLTVRDGYTF. The CDR3 DNA follows: TGTGCCAGCAGCCTGACTGTGCGCGATGGCTACACCTTC.

This clonotype was counted a single time. This sequence joins TRBV21-1 and TRBJ2-3; the D call in the table, TRBD2, was not verified against the DNA. TRBV21-1 is a pseudogene locus. The CDR3 spans 22 residues. The CDR3 loop is CASSKVPTIDSGGTPGTDTQYF. The DNA of the CDR3 is TGTGCCAGCAGCAAAGTACCGACGATCGATAGCGGGGGGACGCCAGGCACAGATACGCAGTATTTT.

This clonotype turned up a few times. The J gene is TRBJ2-1, the V gene TRBV20-1; D not resolved. Germline CDR1 DFQATT, CDR2 SNEGSKA (reference sequence). This CDR3 has 11 residues. Trimming removed 5 bases at V and 10 bases at J, with 12 bases between. The CDR3 reads CSALPLEEQFF. The DNA of the CDR3 is TGCAGTGCTCTCCCCCTTGAGGAGCAGTTCTTC.

A few counts support this clonotype. The CDR3 sequence is CSVHHAGDTQYF. DNA of the CDR3: TGCAGCGTTCACCACGCGGGAGATACGCAGTATTTT. The rearrangement uses TRBV29-1 and TRBJ2-3; a possible D gene is TRBD2 (5 bases). The V and J ends lost 5 bases and 5 bases respectively, with 11 bases between them. The CDR3 extends over 12 amino acids. Germline values: CDR1 SQVTM, CDR2 ANQGSEA.

The V gene is TRBV28, the J gene TRBJ2-5; D might be TRBD2 (6 bases). Trimming cost V 5 bases and J 11 bases, with 15 bases left between them. The CDR3 has 12 residues. The germline V gene encodes CDR1 MDHEN and CDR2 SYDVKM. The CDR3 region has the DNA TGTGCCAGCAGTGAGTGGACTACGAGGCAGTACTTC. Translated: CASSEWTTRQYF.

The chain employs TRBV20-1 and TRBJ2-3, with 11 bases that match TRBD1. The CDR3 runs 14 residues. The trim removed 5 bases at V and 5 bases at J, leaving 6 bases unmatched. Germline loops: CDR1 DFQATT, CDR2 SNEGSKA (reference sequence). In DNA form, the CDR3 reads TGCAGTGCTGGACAGGGGGCGGTCGTAGATACGCAGTATTTT. Protein sequence: CSAGQGAVVDTQYF.

The V call is TRBV10-1, the J call TRBJ2-3; 11 nucleotides match TRBD2. Germline values: CDR1 WNHNN, CDR2 SYGVQD (reference sequence). This CDR3 is 15 amino acids long. Losses at the gene ends were 4 bases for V and 2 bases for J; bases not matched to a gene: 2. The CDR3 region has the DNA TGCGCCAGCAGTGTGACTAGCGGGAACACAGATACGCAGTATTTT. Protein product: CASSVTSGNTDTQYF.

CDR3 loop: CASGKQGAYEQYF. The CDR3, as DNA: TGTGCCAGCGGTAAACAGGGGGCATACGAGCAGTACTTC. The gene calls are TRBV19 and TRBJ2-5, with 9 bases that match TRBD1. Gene TRBJ2-7 matches the end of the DNA better, so the J call may be wrong. The CDR3 has 13 residues. CDR1 and CDR2 from the germline V gene are LNHDA and SQIVND (reference sequence).

This clonotype has only one observation. CDR3 nucleotides: TGTGCCATCATTGCTCCCGGGGAGCTGTTTTTT. Protein: CAIIAPGELFF. The genes are TRBV10-3 and TRBJ2-2; the D is unclear. The germline CDR1 and CDR2 sequences are ENHRY and SYGVKD. The V end was cut by 7 bases, the J end by 6 bases, with 6 bases between. The CDR3 covers 11 residues.

The chain joins TRBV5-1 to TRBJ2-2; D might be TRBD2 (6 bases). V was trimmed by 3 bases and J by 7 bases, leaving 13 bases between them. This CDR3 is 14 amino acids long. Germline loops: CDR1 SGHRS, CDR2 YFSETQ. CDR3 in amino acids: CASSSLGGSGELFF. The CDR3 nucleotides are TGCGCCAGCAGCTCGCTCGGGGGAAGCGGGGAGCTGTTTTTT.